This TCR beta chain was captured in a study of CD8 T cells in ankylosing spondylitis. This CDR3 region has 15 residues. Looked up from germline, CDR1 is SGHAT and CDR2 is FQDESV (reference sequence). This clonotype was detected many times. The junction does not match germline at one end; this may be a read error. TCRdb processed the 5' RACE reads anew with MiXCR; each CDR3 protein has one entry. The sample records under 250,000 distinct CDR3 sequences, under 12% being singletons. The receptor's source is a male donor with ankylosing spondylitis or in good health (not recorded which). Sequences were obtained from blood, either unsorted or a sorted T cell fraction (not recorded which). This chain uses TRBV11-1 with TRBJ2-1; the D is unclear. In DNA form, the CDR3 reads TGTGCCAGCGGCTTAAGGGTAAGCTCCTACAATGAGCAGTTCTTC. Translating it yields CASGLRVSSYNEQFF.